This section outlines one T cell receptor beta chain sequence together with its context. The specificity of this receptor is unknown. Base quality data are lacking; no much larger clone is found one base away. TCRbeta CDR3 regions were sequenced with the immunoSEQ Assay. After extraction, genomic DNA underwent amplification by bias-controlled multiplex PCR, followed by high-throughput sequencing. As for the original processing: To quantify the absolute abundance of every unique TCRbeta CDR3 region, sequences were collapsed and filtered. T cell fraction was estimated by normalization of TCRbeta template counts to usable DNA, with usable DNA being measured through amplification of reference genes present in all nucleated cells. Repertoire TCRs were annotated as SARS-CoV-2-specific when V gene, CDR3 amino acid sequence and J gene were exactly matched to a known reactive TCR set. The reference SARS-CoV-2 TCR set came from MIRA and was filtered for enrichment in COVID-19-positive ImmuneCODE repertoires, removing public or cross-reactive TCRs. Using the MIRA antigens, annotated TCRs were further analysed by specific ORF or by position within an ORF. Breadth was defined as annotated unique rearrangements over total unique productive rearrangements; depth was the summed frequency of those rearrangements. Two-sided Wilcoxon rank-sum tests were used to compare TCR breadth between groups. In TCRdb, the immuneACCESS table is reduced to in-frame sequences with V and J assigned. These tables do not hold every clone; where another copy was compared, an unresolved V gene accounts for under half, and the others remain unexplained. For V, J and clone size, that table is used; D and trimming come from the DNA. A total of about 400,000 clones appear in this sample, roughly 80% of them only once. The ten largest make up 7.4% of the sample.

The data were taken from a study of Ad26.COV2.S vaccination and SARS-CoV-2 variants (TCRdb year 2021). Regarding the complete study: Donors in the vaccine arm were drawn from COV1001, a multicentre, randomized, double-blind, placebo-controlled phase I-IIa trial testing Ad26.COV2.S in healthy adults. A total of roughly 32 samples were included in the TCR-sequenced set, comprising roughly 19 Ad26.COV2.S vaccine recipients, 5 placebo recipients and 8 SARS-CoV-2 convalescent individuals. Investigators remained blinded to trial group allocation during experiments and outcome assessment. Participants in the trial were split at random into five groups of five each, receiving low-dose or high-dose Ad26.COV2.S once or twice, or else placebo on both occasions. Ad26.COV2.S was given intramuscularly at 5x10^10 or 1x10^11 viral particles, as a single shot or as two shots 56 days apart. TCRbeta repertoire sequencing served as the tool for gauging how specific and how broad the SARS-CoV-2-reactive T cell receptors were following Ad26.COV2.S vaccination.

From a lookup of the germline V gene, CDR1 and CDR2 are KGHSH and LQKENI. V gives up 3 bases and J gives up 5 bases, and the segment between their germline ends measures 13 bases. The CDR3 numbers 14 residues from cysteine through phenylalanine. Only the CDR3 DNA stays, 42 bases, in frame from base 1. Sample treatment or condition, as interpreted from the label and publication: around 19 received Ad26.COV2.S at low or high dose, single or two shots; roughly five received placebo; per-sample allocation not given. For vaccine and placebo recipients, repertoires were sequenced using samples collected on day 63 after the first injection. Cohort 1b enrolled some 25 adults aged 18-55 years at a single site in Boston, USA, between 29 July and 7 August 2020. Ad26.COV2.S was a replication-incompetent adenovirus type 26 vector expressing a prefusion-stabilized SARS-CoV-2 spike protein from the original Wuhan strain.

General study outcomes and caveats: Ad26.COV2.S recipients had higher spike-specific TCR breadth than placebo recipients (P = 0.0014). The authors noted that the TCR breadth and depth analyses may have underestimated total T cell responses. The study was not powered for comparison of responses between vaccine doses or regimens. Substantial breadth of spike-specific CD8+ and CD4+ T cell responses was reported after vaccination. Vaccine and placebo recipients had comparable non-spike TCR breadth, which fits with the vaccine containing only spike.

The TCR sequence derives from a person aged 18 to 59 who received the Ad26.COV2.S COVID-19 vaccine or a placebo. The V gene is TRBV18 and the J gene is TRBJ2-5; too little of a D gene remains to name it. This specimen consisted of peripheral blood, obtained in a trial of Ad26.COV2.S vaccine versus placebo. The CDR3 corresponds to CASSPQIGAETQYF. Here is the DNA: TGTGCCAGCTCACCCCAGATTGGAGCTGAGACCCAGTACTTC.